The TCR beta chain described here comes from a study of blood T cells in healthy people across ages (dated by TCRdb to the mid-2010s). Background for the entire study: In model experiments, template switching captured about one uniquely barcoded TCR beta cDNA molecule for every two T cells. To track age-related changes in TCR beta repertoire diversity, the study relied on deep sequencing normalized with unique cDNA molecular identifiers. To avoid experimental bias, donors of different ages were spread randomly across the sequencing lanes. Two additional independent replicas of 1 million unique cDNA reads from the same blood draw were analyzed for two donors (one aged 18 to 30 and one aged 80 or older). The donors were divided into four age groups: young (average around 16 years), middle-aged (over 35), aged (about 60) and long-lived (approximately 74). General findings and caveats noted by the study authors: The percentage of naive T cells measured by flow cytometry correlated strongly with observed TCR beta diversity. Because profiling used bulk unsorted PBMCs, naive and antigen-experienced compartments could not be compared conclusively. Compared with the aged group, the long-lived group had more naive CD4+ T cells, fewer expanded clones and increased TCR diversity, suggesting age selection. Estimates of total diversity from one million sequenced T cells were regarded as lower bounds and underestimates. Donor CMV infection status was unknown, potentially confounding age-related changes in expanded clonotypes. As age increased, observed TCR beta diversity per million T cells dropped in a roughly linear way, and a significant reduction was already evident by age 40.

Systemically healthy Caucasian individuals from Russia, 35 to 50 in total and aged roughly 6 to 100 years, were included as donors. Around 9.9 milliliters of peripheral blood were collected from each donor into EDTA-treated Vacutainer tubes. PBMCs were isolated by Ficoll-Paque density-gradient centrifugation, with at least 7 million obtained per sample. Total RNA was extracted from PBMCs with Trizol reagent, with at least 6 micrograms obtained per sample. For every donor, an aliquot of PBMCs went through flow cytometry to measure the percentages of naive CD45RAhigh/CD27high T cells. The method behind the library was 5' RACE. Sequencing took place on an Illumina HiSeq 2500. A second PCR of 7 to 11 cycles was run with a J-beta primer mix and a sample-barcoded 5' primer. Each TCR beta cDNA molecule received a unique molecular identifier from a template-switch 5' adaptor carrying 12 random nucleotides. Each sample yielded at least 3 million CDR3-containing paired-end reads. All of the RNA was converted into first-strand cDNA using the Mint cDNA synthesis kit, with a TRBC-specific oligonucleotide serving as the primer. After uracil-DNA glycosylase treatment, a first 18-cycle PCR used universal primers M1SS and BC2_uni_R on all cDNA. Processing in the source paper ran as follows. Normalization of each sample was performed by random selection of 1 million high-quality reads, each carrying a distinct molecular identifier. Instead of being binned into consensus sequences, reads with shared molecular identifiers were discarded. MiTCR, run with a Q25 quality threshold and the strictest error-elimination algorithm, handled CDR3 identification, clonotype clustering and error correction. Lower-bound total TCR beta diversity was estimated with a nonparametric unseen species model using Euler transformation. The public reads were quality trimmed at Q25 with fastp and then assembled into clones with MiXCR by TCRdb, keeping productive beta chains. When rows share a CDR3 protein, they turn into one entry using the most common DNA and genes. TCRdb, not the authors, supplied the V and J calls. This sample lists 1.5 million to 2 million distinct CDR3 sequences; just under 50% were detected once. Roughly 2% of the sample lies in the top ten.

With respect to this clonotype: Its antigen is unknown. There are no base qualities to consult, and no much larger clone falls within one base.

V loses 6 bases of germline sequence and J loses 7 bases, and the interval between the two ends is 13 bases. From cysteine to phenylalanine, the CDR3 is 12 amino acids long. CDR3 DNA only is kept here, 36 bases in frame from base 1. CDR1 MNHEY and CDR2 SVGEGT were looked up in the germline V gene. Rearrangement joined TRBV6-2 or TRBV6-3 to TRBJ2-7; matching of 5 bases hints at TRBD1 as the D gene. The TCR sequence derives from a woman in her thirties or forties in good health. Material for sequencing was blood. The CDR3 protein: CASRQPGAEQYF. The DNA sequence is as follows: TGTGCCAGCAGACAACCTGGGGCAGAGCAGTACTTC.